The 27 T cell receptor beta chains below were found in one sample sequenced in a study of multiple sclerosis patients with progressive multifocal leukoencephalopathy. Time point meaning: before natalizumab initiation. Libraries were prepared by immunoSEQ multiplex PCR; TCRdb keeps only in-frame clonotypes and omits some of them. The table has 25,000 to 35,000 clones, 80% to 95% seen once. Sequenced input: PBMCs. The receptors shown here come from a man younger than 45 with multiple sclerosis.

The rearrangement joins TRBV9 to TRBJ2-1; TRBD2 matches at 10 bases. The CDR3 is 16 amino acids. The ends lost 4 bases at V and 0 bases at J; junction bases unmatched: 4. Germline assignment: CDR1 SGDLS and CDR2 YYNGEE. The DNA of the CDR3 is TGTGCCAGCAGCACATCTAGCGGGAGCTCCTACAATGAGCAGTTCTTC. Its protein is CASSTSSGSSYNEQFF.

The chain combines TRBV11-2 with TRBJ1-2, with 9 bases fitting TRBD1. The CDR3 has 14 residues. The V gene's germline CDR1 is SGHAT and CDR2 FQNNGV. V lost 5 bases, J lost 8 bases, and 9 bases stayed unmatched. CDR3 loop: CASSPRGQGIGYTF. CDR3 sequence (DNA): TGTGCCAGCAGCCCTAGAGGACAGGGGATCGGCTACACCTTC.

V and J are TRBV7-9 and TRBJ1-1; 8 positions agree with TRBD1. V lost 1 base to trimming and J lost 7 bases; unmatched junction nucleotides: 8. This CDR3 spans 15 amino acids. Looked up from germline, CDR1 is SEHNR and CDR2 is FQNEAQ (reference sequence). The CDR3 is CASSLGTGGAGEAFF. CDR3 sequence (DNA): TGTGCCAGCAGCTTAGGTACAGGGGGAGCGGGTGAAGCTTTCTTT.

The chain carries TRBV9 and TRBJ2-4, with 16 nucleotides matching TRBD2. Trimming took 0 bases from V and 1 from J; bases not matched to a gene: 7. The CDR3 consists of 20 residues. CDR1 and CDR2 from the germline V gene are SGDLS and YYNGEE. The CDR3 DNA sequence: TGTGCCAGCAGCGTAGAGGGACTAGCGGGAGGGCCGGGCGCCAAAAACATTCAGTACTTC. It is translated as CASSVEGLAGGPGAKNIQYF. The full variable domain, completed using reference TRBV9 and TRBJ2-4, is DSGVTQTPKHLITATGQRVTLRCSPRSGDLSVYWYQQSLDQGLQFLIQYYNGEERAKGNILERFSAQQFPDLHSELNLSSLELGDSALYFCASSVEGLAGGPGAKNIQYFGAGTRLSVL.

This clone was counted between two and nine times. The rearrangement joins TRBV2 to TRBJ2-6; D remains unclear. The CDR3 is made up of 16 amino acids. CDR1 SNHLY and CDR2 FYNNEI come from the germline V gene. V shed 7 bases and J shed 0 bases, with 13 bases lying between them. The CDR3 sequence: CASTRPKSSGANVLTF. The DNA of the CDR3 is TGTGCCAGCACCCGCCCCAAGAGCTCTGGGGCCAACGTCCTGACTTTC.

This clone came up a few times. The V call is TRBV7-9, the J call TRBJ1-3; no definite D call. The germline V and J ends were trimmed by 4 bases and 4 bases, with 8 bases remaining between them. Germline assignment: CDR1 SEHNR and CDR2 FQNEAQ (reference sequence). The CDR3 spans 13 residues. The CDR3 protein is CASSYDQGNTIYF. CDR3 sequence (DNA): TGTGCCAGCAGCTATGATCAGGGAAACACCATATATTTT.

CDR3 loop: CASSSGQGPLYSNQPQHF. DNA of the CDR3: TGTGCCAGCAGCTCCGGACAGGGGCCCCTTTATAGCAATCAGCCCCAGCATTTT. This chain connects TRBV7-9 to TRBJ1-5; TRBD1 matches 9 bases. CDR3 length: 18 residues. Germline V gene lookup returns CDR1 SEHNR and CDR2 FQNEAQ (reference sequence). V shed 4 bases, J shed 0 bases, and the junction held 10 bases outside the gene matches.

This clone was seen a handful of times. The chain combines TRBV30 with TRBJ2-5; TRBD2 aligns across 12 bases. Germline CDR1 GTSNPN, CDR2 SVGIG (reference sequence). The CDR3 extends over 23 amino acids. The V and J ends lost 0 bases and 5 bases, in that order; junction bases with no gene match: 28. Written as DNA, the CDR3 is TGTGCCTGGAGTGTATTCTGGGACAGGGGCCGCCTTGGGACTAGCGGGCGTAGGGAGACCCAGTACTTC. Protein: CAWSVFWDRGRLGTSGRRETQYF.

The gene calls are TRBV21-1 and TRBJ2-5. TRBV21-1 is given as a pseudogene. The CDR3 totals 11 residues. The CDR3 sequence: CASSTQETQYF. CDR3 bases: TGTGCCAGCAGCACCCAAGAGACCCAGTACTTC.

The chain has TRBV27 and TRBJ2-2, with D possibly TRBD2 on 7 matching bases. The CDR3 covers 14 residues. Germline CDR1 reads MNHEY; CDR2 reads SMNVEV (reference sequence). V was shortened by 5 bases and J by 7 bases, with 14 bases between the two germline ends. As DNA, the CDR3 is TGTGCCAGCAGTAGGGGGGGCAGTTACGGGGAGCTGTTTTTT. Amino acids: CASSRGGSYGELFF.

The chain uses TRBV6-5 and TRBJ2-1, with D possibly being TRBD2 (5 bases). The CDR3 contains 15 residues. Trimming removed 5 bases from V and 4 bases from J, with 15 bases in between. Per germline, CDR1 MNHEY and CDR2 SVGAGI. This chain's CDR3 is CASSPDIATYNEQFF. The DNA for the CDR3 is TGTGCCAGCAGTCCCGACATAGCGACATACAATGAGCAGTTCTTC.

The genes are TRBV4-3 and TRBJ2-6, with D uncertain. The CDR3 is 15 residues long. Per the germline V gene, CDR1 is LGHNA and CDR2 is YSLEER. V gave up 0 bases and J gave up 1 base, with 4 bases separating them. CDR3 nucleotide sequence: TGCGCCAGCAGCCAAGAGAGATCTGGGGCCAACGTCCTGACTTTC. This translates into CASSQERSGANVLTF.

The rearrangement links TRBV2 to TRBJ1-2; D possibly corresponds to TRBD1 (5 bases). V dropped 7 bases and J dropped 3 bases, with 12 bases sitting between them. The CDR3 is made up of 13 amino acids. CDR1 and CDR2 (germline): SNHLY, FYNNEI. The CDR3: CASNSGDHYGYTF. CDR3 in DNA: TGTGCCAGCAATTCGGGGGATCACTATGGCTACACCTTC.

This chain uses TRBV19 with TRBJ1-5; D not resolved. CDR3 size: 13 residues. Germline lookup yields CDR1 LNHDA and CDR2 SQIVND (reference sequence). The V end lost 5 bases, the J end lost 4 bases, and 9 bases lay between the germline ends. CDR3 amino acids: CASSVEGNQPQHF. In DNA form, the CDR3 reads TGTGCCAGTAGTGTGGAGGGAAATCAGCCCCAGCATTTT.

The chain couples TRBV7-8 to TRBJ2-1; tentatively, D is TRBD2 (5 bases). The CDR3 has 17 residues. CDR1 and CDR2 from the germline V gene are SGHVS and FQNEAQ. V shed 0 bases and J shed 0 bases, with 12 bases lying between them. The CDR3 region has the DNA TGTGCCAGCAGCTTAGCTGCTAGCTCCCCCTCCTACAATGAGCAGTTCTTC. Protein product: CASSLAASSPSYNEQFF.

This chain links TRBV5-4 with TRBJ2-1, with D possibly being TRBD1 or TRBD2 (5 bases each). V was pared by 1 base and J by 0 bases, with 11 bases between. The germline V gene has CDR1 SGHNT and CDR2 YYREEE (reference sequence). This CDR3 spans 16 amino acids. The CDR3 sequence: CASSLTGASSYNEQFF. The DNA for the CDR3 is TGTGCCAGCAGCTTGACCGGGGCGAGCTCCTACAATGAGCAGTTCTTC.

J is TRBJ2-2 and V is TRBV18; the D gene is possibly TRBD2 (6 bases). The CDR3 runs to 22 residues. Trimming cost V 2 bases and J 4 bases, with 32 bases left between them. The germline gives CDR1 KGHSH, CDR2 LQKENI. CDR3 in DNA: TGTGCCAGCTCACCAGTCATCTACCGGTCGCGCGCCGGGACTGGGACCACCGGGGAGCTGTTTTTT. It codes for CASSPVIYRSRAGTGTTGELFF.

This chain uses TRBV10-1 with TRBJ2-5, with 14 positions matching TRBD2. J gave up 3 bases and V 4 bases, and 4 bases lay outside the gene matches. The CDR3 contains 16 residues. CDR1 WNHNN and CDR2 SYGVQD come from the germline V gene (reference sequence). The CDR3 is CASSGLAGGPKETQYF. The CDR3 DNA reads TGCGCCAGCAGTGGACTAGCGGGAGGGCCCAAAGAGACCCAGTACTTC.

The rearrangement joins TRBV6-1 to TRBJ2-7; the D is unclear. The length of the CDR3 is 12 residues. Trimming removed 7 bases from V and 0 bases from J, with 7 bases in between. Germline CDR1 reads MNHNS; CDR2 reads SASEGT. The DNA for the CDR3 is TGTGCCAGCACCGGCCACTCCTACGAGCAGTACGTC. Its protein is CASTGHSYEQYV.

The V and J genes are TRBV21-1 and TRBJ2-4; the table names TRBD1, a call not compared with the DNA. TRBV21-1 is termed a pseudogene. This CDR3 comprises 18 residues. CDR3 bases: TGTGCCAGCAGCAAAGCCAATTTCAGGGGCTTAGCCAAAAACATTCAGTACTTC. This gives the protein CASSKANFRGLAKNIQYF.

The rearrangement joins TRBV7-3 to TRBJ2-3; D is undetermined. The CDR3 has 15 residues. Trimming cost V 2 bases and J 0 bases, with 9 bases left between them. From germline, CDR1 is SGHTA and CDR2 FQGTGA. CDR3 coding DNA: TGTGCCAGCAGCTTACAAGCGACAAGCACAGATACGCAGTATTTT. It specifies CASSLQATSTDTQYF.

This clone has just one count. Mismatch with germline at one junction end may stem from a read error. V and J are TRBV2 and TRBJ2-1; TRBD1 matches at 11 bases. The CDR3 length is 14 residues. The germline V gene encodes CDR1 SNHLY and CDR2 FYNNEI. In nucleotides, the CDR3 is TGTGCCAGCAGGGACAGGGGGCCCTACGATGAGCAGTTCTTC. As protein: CASRDRGPYDEQFF.

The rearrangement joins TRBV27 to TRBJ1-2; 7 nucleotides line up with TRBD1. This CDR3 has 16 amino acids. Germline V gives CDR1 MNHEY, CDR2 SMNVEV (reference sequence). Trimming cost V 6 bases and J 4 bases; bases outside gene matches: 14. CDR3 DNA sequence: TGTGCCAGCAGCCAATTTCAGAGACAGGGAATCTATGGCTACACCTTC. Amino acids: CASSQFQRQGIYGYTF.

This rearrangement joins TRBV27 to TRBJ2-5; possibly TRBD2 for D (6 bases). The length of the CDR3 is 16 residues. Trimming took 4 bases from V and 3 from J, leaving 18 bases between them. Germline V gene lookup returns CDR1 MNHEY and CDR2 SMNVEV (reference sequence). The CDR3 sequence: CASSSTWVAEKETQYF. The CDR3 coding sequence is TGTGCCAGCAGTTCAACATGGGTAGCGGAAAAAGAGACCCAGTACTTC.

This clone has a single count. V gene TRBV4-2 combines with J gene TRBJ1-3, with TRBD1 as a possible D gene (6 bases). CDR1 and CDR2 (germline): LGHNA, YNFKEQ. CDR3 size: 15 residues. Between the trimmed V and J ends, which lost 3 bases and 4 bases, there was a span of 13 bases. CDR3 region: CASSQQPGAGNTIYF. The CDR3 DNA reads TGTGCCAGCAGCCAGCAGCCGGGGGCCGGAAACACCATATATTTT.

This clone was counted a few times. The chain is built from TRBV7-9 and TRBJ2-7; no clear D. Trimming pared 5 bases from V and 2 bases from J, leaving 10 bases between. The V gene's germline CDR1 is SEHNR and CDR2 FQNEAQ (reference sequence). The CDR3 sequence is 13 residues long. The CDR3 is CASSPTGPYEQYV. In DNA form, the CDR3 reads TGTGCCAGCAGCCCCACCGGGCCCTACGAGCAGTACGTC.

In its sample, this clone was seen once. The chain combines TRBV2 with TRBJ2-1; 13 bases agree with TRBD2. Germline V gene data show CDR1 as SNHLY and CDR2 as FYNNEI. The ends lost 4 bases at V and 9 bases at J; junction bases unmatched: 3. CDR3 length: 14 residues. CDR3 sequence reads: CASSGTSGSIEQFF. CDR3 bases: TGTGCCAGCAGTGGGACTAGCGGGAGTATTGAGCAGTTCTTC.